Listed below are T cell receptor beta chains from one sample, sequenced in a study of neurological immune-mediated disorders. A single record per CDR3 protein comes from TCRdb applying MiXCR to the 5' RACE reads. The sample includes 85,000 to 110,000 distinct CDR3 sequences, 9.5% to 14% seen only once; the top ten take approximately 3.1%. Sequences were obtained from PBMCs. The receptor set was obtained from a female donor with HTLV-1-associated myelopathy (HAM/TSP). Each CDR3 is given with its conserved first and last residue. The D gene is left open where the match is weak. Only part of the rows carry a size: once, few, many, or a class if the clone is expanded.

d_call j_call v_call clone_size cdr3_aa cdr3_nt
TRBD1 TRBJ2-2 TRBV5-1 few CASSGQGGSGELFF TGCGCCAGCAGCGGACAGGGGGGATCCGGGGAGCTGTTTTTT
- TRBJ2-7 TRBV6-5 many CASSYGGVQTYEQYF TGTGCCAGCAGTTATGGCGGTGTCCAGACCTACGAGCAGTACTTC
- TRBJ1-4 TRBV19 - CASSRRDQREKLFF TGTGCCAGTAGCCGCCGGGACCAACGGGAAAAACTGTTTTTT
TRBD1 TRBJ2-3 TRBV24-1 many CATSPGQGRTDTQYF TGTGCCACTTCACCGGGACAGGGTCGGACAGATACGCAGTATTTT
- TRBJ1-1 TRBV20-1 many CSAKGRANTEAFF TGCAGTGCTAAAGGTCGAGCTAACACTGAAGCTTTCTTT
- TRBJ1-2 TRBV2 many CASGQGYTF TGTGCCAGCGGGCAGGGCTACACCTTC
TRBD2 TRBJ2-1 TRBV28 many CASSLPPGLAGSNEQFF TGTGCCAGCAGTTTACCCCCCGGACTAGCGGGGAGCAATGAGCAGTTCTTC
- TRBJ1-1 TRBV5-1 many CASSFRGMDTEAFF TGCGCCAGCAGCTTCCGAGGGATGGACACTGAAGCTTTCTTT
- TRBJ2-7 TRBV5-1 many CASSLVQRAEQYF TGCGCCAGCAGCTTGGTGCAACGAGCGGAGCAGTACTTC
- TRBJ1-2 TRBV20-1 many CSANSLYGYTF TGCAGTGCTAATTCCCTTTATGGCTACACCTTC
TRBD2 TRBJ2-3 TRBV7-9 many CASSFSGPTTTTDTQYF TGTGCCAGCAGCTTTAGCGGGCCCACCACTACCACAGATACGCAGTATTTT
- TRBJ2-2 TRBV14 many CASSLLAFNGELFF TGTGCCAGCAGCCTTCTAGCCTTCAACGGGGAGCTGTTTTTT
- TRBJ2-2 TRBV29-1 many CSVERQGRAGELFF TGCAGCGTTGAACGGCAGGGAAGGGCCGGGGAGCTGTTTTTT
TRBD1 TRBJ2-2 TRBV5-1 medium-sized CASRPRAGQVGELFF TGCGCCAGCAGGCCGAGGGCAGGACAGGTCGGGGAGCTGTTTTTT
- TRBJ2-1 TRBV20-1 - CSARDPGGLSYNEQFF TGCAGTGCTAGAGATCCGGGGGGCCTTTCCTACAATGAGCAGTTCTTC
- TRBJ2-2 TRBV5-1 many CASSLGDHAGELFF TGCGCCAGCAGCTTGGGTGACCACGCCGGGGAGCTGTTTTTT
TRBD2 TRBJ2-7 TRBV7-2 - CASSLVSSGGHGQYF TGTGCCAGCAGCTTAGTTTCTAGCGGGGGCCACGGGCAGTACTTC